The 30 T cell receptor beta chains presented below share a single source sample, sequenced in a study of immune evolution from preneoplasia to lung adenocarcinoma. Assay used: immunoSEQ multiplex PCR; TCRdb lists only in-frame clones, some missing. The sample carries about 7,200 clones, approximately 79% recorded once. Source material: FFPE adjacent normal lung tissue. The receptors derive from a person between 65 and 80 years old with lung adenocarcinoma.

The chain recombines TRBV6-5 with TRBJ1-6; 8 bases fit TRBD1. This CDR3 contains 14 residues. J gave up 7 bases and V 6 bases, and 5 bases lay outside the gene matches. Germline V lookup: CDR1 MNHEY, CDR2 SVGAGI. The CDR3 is CASRIGQGNSPLHF. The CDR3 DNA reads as TGTGCCAGCAGAATCGGACAGGGAAATTCACCCCTCCACTTT.

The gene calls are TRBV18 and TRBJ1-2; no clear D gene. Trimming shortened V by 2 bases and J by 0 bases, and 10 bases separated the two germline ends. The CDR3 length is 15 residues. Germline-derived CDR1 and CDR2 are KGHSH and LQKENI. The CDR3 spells CASSPYPGSNYGYTF. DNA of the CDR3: TGTGCCAGCTCACCATATCCGGGCTCTAACTATGGCTACACCTTC.

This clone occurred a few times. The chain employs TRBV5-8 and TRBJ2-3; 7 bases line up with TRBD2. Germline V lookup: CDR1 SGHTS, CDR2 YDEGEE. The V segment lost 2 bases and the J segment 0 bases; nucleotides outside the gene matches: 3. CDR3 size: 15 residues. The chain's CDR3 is CASSLAGRSTDTQYF. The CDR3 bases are TGTGCCAGCAGCTTAGCGGGGCGCAGCACAGATACGCAGTATTTT. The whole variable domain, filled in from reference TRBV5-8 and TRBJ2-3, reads EAGVTQSPTHLIKTRGQQATLRCSPISGHTSVYWYQQALGLGLQFLLWYDEGEERNRGNFPPRFSGRQFPNYSSELNVNALELEDSALYLCASSLAGRSTDTQYFGPGTRLTVL.

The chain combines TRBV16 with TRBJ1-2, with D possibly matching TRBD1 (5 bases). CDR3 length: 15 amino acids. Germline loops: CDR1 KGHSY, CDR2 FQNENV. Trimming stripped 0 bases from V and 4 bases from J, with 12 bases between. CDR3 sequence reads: CASSQSQGGAYGYTF. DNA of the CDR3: TGTGCCAGCAGCCAATCCCAGGGAGGCGCCTATGGCTACACCTTC.

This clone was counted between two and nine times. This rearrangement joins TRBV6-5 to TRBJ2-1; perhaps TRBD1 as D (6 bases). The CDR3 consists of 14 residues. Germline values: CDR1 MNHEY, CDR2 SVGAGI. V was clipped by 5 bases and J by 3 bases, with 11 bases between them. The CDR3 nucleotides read TGTGCCAGCAGTATTGGGACAAACTACAATGAGCAGTTCTTC. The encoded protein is CASSIGTNYNEQFF.

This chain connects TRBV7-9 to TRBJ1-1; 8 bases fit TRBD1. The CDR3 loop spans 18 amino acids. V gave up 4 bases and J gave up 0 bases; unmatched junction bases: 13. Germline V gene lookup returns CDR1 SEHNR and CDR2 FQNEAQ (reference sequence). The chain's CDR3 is CASSSPGTGAFMNTEAFF. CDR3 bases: TGTGCCAGCAGCTCTCCCGGGACAGGAGCTTTCATGAACACTGAAGCTTTCTTT.

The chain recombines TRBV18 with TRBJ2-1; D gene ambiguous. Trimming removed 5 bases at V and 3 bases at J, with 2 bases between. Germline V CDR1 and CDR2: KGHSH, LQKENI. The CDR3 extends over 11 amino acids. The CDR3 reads CASSIYNEQFF. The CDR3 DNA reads TGTGCCAGCTCAATCTACAATGAGCAGTTCTTC.

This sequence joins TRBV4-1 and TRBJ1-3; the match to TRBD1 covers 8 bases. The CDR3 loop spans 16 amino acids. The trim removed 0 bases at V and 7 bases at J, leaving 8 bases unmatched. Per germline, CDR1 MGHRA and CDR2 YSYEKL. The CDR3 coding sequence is TGCGCCAGCAGCCAAGAATTCGGACAGGGATGGAACACCATATATTTT. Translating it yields CASSQEFGQGWNTIYF.

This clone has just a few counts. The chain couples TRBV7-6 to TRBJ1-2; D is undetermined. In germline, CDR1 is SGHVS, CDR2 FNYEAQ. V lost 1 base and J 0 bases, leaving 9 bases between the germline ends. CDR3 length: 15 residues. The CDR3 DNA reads TGTGCCAGCAGCTTAGAACCCAGTTCTAACTATGGCTACACCTTC. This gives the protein CASSLEPSSNYGYTF.

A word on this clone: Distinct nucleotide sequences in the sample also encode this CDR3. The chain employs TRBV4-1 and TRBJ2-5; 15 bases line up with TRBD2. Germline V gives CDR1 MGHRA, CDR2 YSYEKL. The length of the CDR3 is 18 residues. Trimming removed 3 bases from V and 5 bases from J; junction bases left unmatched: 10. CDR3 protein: CASSHGTSGGLIKETQYF. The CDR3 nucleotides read TGCGCCAGCAGCCACGGGACTAGCGGGGGGCTTATTAAGGAGACCCAGTACTTC.

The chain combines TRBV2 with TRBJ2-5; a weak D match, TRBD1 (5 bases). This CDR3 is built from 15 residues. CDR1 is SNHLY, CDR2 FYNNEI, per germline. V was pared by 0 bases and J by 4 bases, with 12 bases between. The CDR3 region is CASSEAGQRAETQYF. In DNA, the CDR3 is TGTGCCAGCAGTGAAGCTGGACAACGGGCAGAGACCCAGTACTTC.

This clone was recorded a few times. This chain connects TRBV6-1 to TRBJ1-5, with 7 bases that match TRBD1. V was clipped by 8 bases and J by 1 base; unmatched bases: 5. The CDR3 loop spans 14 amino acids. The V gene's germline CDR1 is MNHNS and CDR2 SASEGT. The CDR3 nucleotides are TGTGCCAGCCAGGGGGATAGCAGCAATCAGCCCCAGCATTTT. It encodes CASQGDSSNQPQHF.

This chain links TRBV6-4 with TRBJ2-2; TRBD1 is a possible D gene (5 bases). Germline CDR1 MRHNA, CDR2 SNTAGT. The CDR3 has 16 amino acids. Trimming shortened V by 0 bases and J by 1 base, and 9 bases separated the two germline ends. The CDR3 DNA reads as TGTGCCAGCAGTGACTCGCCGGACAAGAACACCGGGGAGCTGTTTTTT. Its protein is CASSDSPDKNTGELFF.

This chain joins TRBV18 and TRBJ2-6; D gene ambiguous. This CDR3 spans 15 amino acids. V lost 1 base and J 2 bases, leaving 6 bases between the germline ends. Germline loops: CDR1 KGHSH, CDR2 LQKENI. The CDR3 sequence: CASSPLKPGANVLTF. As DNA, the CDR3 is TGTGCCAGCTCACCACTGAAACCTGGGGCCAACGTCCTGACTTTC.

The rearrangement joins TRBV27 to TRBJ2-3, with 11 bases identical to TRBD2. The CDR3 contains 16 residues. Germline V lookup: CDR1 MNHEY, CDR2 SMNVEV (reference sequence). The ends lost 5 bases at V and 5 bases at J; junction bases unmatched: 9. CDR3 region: CASSPILAGARDTQYF. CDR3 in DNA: TGTGCCAGCAGTCCGATACTAGCGGGGGCGAGAGATACGCAGTATTTT.

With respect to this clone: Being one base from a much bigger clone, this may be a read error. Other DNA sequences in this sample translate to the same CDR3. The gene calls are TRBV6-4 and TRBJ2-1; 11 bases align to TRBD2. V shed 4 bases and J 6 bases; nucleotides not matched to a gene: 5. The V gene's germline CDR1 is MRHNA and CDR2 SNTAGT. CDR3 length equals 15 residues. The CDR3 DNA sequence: TGTGCCAGCAGTGCTGATAGCGGGGGGGGCAATGAGCAGTTCTTC. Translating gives CASSADSGGGNEQFF.

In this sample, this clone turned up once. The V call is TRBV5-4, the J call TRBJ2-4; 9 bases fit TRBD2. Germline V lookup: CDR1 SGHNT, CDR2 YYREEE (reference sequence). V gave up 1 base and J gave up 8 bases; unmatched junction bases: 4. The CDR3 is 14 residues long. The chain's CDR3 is CASSLSAGGHIQYF. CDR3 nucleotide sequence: TGTGCCAGCAGCTTGTCAGCGGGGGGTCACATTCAGTACTTC.

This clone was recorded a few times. The CDR3 here is CASSPQPPGTGEREQYF. The CDR3, as DNA: TGTGCCAGCAGCCCTCAACCGCCCGGGACAGGGGAGAGGGAGCAGTACTTC. The J gene is TRBJ2-7, the V gene TRBV7-8; 10 bases align to TRBD1. Germline CDR1 and CDR2: SGHVS and FQNEAQ. The trim removed 5 bases at V and 7 bases at J, leaving 17 bases unmatched. The CDR3 length is 17 residues.

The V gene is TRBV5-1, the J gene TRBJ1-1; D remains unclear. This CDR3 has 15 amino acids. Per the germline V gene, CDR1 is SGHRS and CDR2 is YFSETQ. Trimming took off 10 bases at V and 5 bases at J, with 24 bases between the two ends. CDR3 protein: CASQEKLGGKTEAFF. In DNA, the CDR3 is TGCGCCTCTCAGGAAAAACTGGGTGGGAAGACTGAAGCTTTCTTT.

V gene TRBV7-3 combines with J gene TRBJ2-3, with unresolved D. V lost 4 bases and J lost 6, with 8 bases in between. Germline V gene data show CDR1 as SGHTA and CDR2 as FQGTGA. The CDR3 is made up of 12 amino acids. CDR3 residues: CASSSEADTQYF. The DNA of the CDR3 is TGTGCCAGCAGCTCCGAGGCGGATACGCAGTATTTT.

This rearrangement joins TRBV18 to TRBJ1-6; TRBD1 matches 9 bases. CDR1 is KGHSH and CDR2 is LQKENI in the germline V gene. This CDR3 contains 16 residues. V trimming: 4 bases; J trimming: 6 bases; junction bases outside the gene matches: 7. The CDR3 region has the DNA TGTGCCAGCTCACAAAACTCGGACAGGGGTAATTCACCCCTCCACTTT. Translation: CASSQNSDRGNSPLHF.

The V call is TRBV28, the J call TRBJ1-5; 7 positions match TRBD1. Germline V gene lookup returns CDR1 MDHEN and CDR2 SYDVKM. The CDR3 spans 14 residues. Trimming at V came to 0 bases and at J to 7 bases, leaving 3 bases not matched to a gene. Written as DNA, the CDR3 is TGTGCCAGCAGTTTATGGGGAGGGGGCCAGCCCCAGCATTTT. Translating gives CASSLWGGGQPQHF.

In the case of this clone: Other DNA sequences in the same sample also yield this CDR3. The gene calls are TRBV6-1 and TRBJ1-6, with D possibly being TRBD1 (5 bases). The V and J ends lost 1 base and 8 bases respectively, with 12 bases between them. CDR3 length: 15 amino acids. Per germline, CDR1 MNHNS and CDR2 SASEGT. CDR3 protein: CASSEDGGGHSPLHF. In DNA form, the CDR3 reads TGTGCCAGCAGTGAAGACGGGGGAGGGCATTCACCCCTCCACTTT.

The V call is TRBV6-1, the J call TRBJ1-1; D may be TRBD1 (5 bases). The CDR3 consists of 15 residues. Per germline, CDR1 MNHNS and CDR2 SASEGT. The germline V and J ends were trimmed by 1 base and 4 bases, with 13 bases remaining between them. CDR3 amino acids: CASSEESGMGTEAFF. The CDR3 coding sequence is TGTGCCAGCAGTGAAGAATCAGGGATGGGCACTGAAGCTTTCTTT.

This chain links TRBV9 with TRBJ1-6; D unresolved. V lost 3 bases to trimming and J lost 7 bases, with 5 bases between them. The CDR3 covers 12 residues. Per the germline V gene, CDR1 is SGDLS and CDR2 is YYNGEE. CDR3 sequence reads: CASSASNSPLHF. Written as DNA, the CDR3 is TGTGCCAGCAGCGCCAGCAATTCACCCCTCCACTTT.

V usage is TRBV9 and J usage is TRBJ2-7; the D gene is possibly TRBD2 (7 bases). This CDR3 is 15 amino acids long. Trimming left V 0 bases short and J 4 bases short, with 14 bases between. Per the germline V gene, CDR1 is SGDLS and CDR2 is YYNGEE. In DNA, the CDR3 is TGTGCCAGCAGCGTAGCCCCGGGGGGCCAATACGAGCAGTACTTC. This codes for CASSVAPGGQYEQYF.

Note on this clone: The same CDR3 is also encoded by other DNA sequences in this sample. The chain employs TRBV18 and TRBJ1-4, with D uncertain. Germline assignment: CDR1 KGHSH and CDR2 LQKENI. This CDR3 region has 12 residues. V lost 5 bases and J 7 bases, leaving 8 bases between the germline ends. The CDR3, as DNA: TGTGCCAGCTCAAGGGATTCTGAAAAACTGTTTTTT. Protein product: CASSRDSEKLFF.

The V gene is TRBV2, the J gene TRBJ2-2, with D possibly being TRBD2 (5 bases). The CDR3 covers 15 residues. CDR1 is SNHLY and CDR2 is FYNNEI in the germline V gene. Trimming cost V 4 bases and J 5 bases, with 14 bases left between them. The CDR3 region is CASSAGILQTGELFF. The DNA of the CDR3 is TGTGCCAGCAGTGCGGGGATCCTACAGACCGGGGAGCTGTTTTTT.

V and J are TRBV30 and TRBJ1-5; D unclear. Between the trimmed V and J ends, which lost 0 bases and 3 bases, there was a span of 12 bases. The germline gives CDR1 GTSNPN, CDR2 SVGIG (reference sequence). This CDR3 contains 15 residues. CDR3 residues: CAWSVMGNPNQPQHF. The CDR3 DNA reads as TGTGCCTGGAGTGTTATGGGAAACCCCAATCAGCCCCAGCATTTT.

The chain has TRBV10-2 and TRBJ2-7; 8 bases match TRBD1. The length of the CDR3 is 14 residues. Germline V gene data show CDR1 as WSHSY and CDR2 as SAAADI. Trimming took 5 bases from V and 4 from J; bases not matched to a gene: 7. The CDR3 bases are TGCGCCAGCAGTCCCCGACAGGGGAAATACGAGCAGTACTTC. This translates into CASSPRQGKYEQYF.